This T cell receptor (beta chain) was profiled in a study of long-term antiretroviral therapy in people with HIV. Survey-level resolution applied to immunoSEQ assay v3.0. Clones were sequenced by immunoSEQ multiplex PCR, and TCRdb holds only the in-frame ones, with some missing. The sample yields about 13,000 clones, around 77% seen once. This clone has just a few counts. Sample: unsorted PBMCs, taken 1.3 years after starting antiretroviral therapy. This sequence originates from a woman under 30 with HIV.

The CDR3 here is CASTLEGQPQHF. CDR3 sequence (DNA): TGTGCCAGCACCCTAGAGGGACAGCCCCAGCATTTT. This chain uses TRBV28 with TRBJ1-5; no clear D. CDR3 length: 12 residues. Per germline, CDR1 MDHEN and CDR2 SYDVKM. The V end lost 7 bases, the J end lost 7 bases, and 11 bases lay between the germline ends.